The 20 T cell receptor beta chains in this list originate from one sample, sequenced in a study of T-cell memory formation after mild COVID-19. Each CDR3 protein is one row after TCRdb ran MiXCR on the 5' RACE reads. Here the sample spans 65,000 to 90,000 distinct CDR3 sequences, 10% to 15% being singletons. The sample taken for sequencing was PBMCs or a T cell subset sorted from them (not recorded which). The receptors were gathered from a man aged 18 to 29 who had mild COVID-19 (a few samples of this study predate the infection). Cell type and time point are not known.

This clonotype showed up many times. The chain carries TRBV7-6 and TRBJ2-3, with TRBD2 matching 10 bases. The V gene end was trimmed by 3 bases and the J gene end by 2 bases; junction bases not matched to a gene: 8. The CDR3 contains 17 residues. Germline CDR1 reads SGHVS; CDR2 reads FNYEAQ. The chain's CDR3 is CASSLSSGGLITDTQYF. CDR3 bases: TGTGCCAGCAGCTTGTCTAGCGGGGGTTTGATCACAGATACGCAGTATTTT.

The chain employs TRBV12-3 or TRBV12-4 and TRBJ2-7; 10 positions match TRBD2. This CDR3 comprises 17 residues. Trimming at V came to 2 bases and at J to 2 bases, leaving 9 bases not matched to a gene. CDR3 nucleotides: TGTGCCAGCAGTTTATATCGGGGACTAGCGACGCCCTACGAGCAGTACTTC. It is translated as CASSLYRGLATPYEQYF.

In this sample, this clonotype turned up a few times. CDR3 bases: TGTGCCAGCAGCCAAACCCTGGGTGACACTGAAGCTTTCTTT. It codes for CASSQTLGDTEAFF. This rearrangement joins TRBV6-2 or TRBV6-3 to TRBJ1-1, with D hard to call. The CDR3 length is 14 residues. The germline V gene has CDR1 MNHEY and CDR2 SVGEGT. V was shortened by 6 bases and J by 3 bases, with 14 bases between the two germline ends.

The J gene is TRBJ2-7, the V gene TRBV3-1, with D hard to call. The CDR3 has 19 amino acids. Looked up from germline, CDR1 is LGHDT and CDR2 is YNNKEL (reference sequence). The V gene lost 0 bases and the J gene lost 4 bases, with 25 bases spanning the gap. CDR3 bases: TGTGCCAGCAGCCAAGATCGACTCGTGCCTGGCCAGATTTTTTACGAGCAGTACTTC. It specifies CASSQDRLVPGQIFYEQYF.

V gene TRBV5-1 combines with J gene TRBJ2-7; 8 bases align to TRBD1. The germline V gene encodes CDR1 SGHRS and CDR2 YFSETQ. V lost 0 bases, J lost 2 bases, and 1 base stayed unmatched. The CDR3 is 14 amino acids. CDR3 protein: CASSLEQGAYEQYF. In nucleotides, the CDR3 is TGCGCCAGCAGCTTGGAACAGGGGGCCTACGAGCAGTACTTC.

Many counts were recorded for this clonotype. The rearrangement uses TRBV12-3 or TRBV12-4 and TRBJ2-3; 8 bases line up with TRBD2. The CDR3 is 14 amino acids. The junction had 6 bases not matched to a gene; V was cut back by 5 bases and J by 5 bases. The CDR3, as DNA: TGTGCCAGCAGTCCCCACAGCGGGGGAGATACGCAGTATTTT. Its protein product is CASSPHSGGDTQYF.

This clonotype was seen a few times. This chain joins TRBV12-3 or TRBV12-4 and TRBJ2-2; D possibly corresponds to TRBD1 (5 bases). V lost 4 bases to trimming and J lost 4 bases, with 10 bases between them. This CDR3 has 14 residues. The CDR3 is CASSSGMPTGELFF. The CDR3 nucleotides read TGTGCCAGCAGTTCAGGGATGCCCACCGGGGAGCTGTTTTTT.

The V gene is TRBV11-2, the J gene TRBJ2-5; 11 nucleotides align to TRBD1. Unmatched junction bases numbered 9, after V lost 4 bases and J lost 5 bases. The CDR3 loop spans 16 amino acids. Per the germline V gene, CDR1 is SGHAT and CDR2 is FQNNGV. CDR3 sequence: CASSSEWTGGVETQYF. The CDR3 coding sequence is TGTGCCAGCAGCTCAGAATGGACAGGGGGCGTGGAGACCCAGTACTTC.

This clonotype was recorded a few times. V gene TRBV6-2 or TRBV6-3 combines with J gene TRBJ1-5; D is uncertain. V lost 7 bases, J lost 4 bases, and 23 bases lay in between. The length of the CDR3 is 17 residues. Germline CDR1 and CDR2: MNHEY and SVGEGT. The CDR3 DNA reads as TGTGCCAGCACCCCGACCCTTTTGGGGTCGTTAAATCAGCCCCAGCATTTT. This sequence encodes CASTPTLLGSLNQPQHF.

This clonotype was counted only a few times. CDR3 coding DNA: TGCAGCGTTGAGAAACAGGGGCACCAAGAGACCCAGTACTTC. Encoded protein: CSVEKQGHQETQYF. V usage is TRBV29-1 and J usage is TRBJ2-5; 7 bases map to TRBD1. The CDR3 covers 14 residues. The junction had 4 bases not matched to a gene; V was cut back by 3 bases and J by 0 bases. CDR1 and CDR2 from the germline V gene are SQVTM and ANQGSEA.

The chain has TRBV29-1 and TRBJ2-5; D is unresolved. The V gene lost 1 base and the J gene lost 5 bases, with 20 bases spanning the gap. In germline, CDR1 is SQVTM, CDR2 ANQGSEA. The CDR3 runs 16 residues. The chain's CDR3 is CSVEAERVIGIETQYF. The CDR3 DNA reads TGCAGCGTTGAAGCAGAAAGGGTAATCGGTATCGAGACCCAGTACTTC.

This clonotype was counted only a few times. The genes are TRBV5-5 and TRBJ2-1; D not certain. Trimming stripped 5 bases from V and 7 bases from J, with 13 bases between. Germline V CDR1 and CDR2: SGHKS, YYEKEE (reference sequence). The CDR3 loop spans 13 amino acids. CDR3 amino acids: CASRGYLINEQFF. CDR3 bases: TGTGCCAGCAGGGGCTACCTCATTAATGAGCAGTTCTTC.

This clonotype was found many times. The chain uses TRBV6-2 or TRBV6-3 and TRBJ1-5, with D possibly being TRBD1 (5 bases). V was trimmed by 8 bases and J by 6 bases, leaving 17 bases between them. The CDR3 sequence is 14 residues long. Germline values: CDR1 MNHEY, CDR2 SVGEGT. CDR3 coding DNA: TGTGCCAGCGCCGAAGGTGGGACGGGTCAGCCCCAGCATTTT. Residues: CASAEGGTGQPQHF.

The chain carries TRBV27 and TRBJ1-5, with a tentative D call TRBD1 (5 bases). V lost 5 bases and J lost 9, with 17 bases in between. CDR3 length: 14 amino acids. CDR1 MNHEY and CDR2 SMNVEV come from the germline V gene (reference sequence). CDR3 residues: CASSHGTQTLPQHF. DNA for the CDR3: TGTGCCAGCAGTCACGGGACCCAGACTCTGCCCCAGCATTTT.

The table lists this clonotype with a few counts. This sequence joins TRBV7-9 and TRBJ2-2; D not resolved. Between the trimmed V and J ends, which lost 2 bases and 2 bases, there was a span of 9 bases. Germline CDR1 is SEHNR and CDR2 is FQNEAQ (reference sequence). The CDR3 runs to 15 residues. The CDR3: CASSLLVINTGELFF. The CDR3 nucleotides are TGTGCCAGCAGCTTATTGGTGATAAACACCGGGGAGCTGTTTTTT. Combining the CDR3 with reference TRBV7-9 and TRBJ2-2 gives the whole variable domain DTGVSQNPRHKITKRGQNVTFRCDPISEHNRLYWYRQTLGQGPEFLTYFQNEAQLEKSRLLSDRFSAERPKGSFSTLEIQRTEQGDSAMYLCASSLLVINTGELFFGEGSRLTVL.

This clonotype was counted a few times. The J gene is TRBJ2-5, the V gene TRBV9; D tentatively fits TRBD1 or TRBD2 (5 bases each). CDR3 length: 14 amino acids. V dropped 3 bases and J dropped 5 bases, with 14 bases sitting between them. From germline, CDR1 is SGDLS and CDR2 YYNGEE. The CDR3 loop reads CASSGDGSGETQYF. The DNA for the CDR3 is TGTGCCAGCAGCGGGGACGGCTCGGGGGAGACCCAGTACTTC.

This rearrangement joins TRBV5-1 to TRBJ2-1, with a tentative D call TRBD2 (6 bases). CDR3 size: 14 residues. Trimming cost V 4 bases and J 7 bases, with 15 bases left between them. Per the germline V gene, CDR1 is SGHRS and CDR2 is YFSETQ. This chain's CDR3 is CASSPPGGGNEQFF. DNA of the CDR3: TGCGCCAGCAGCCCGCCCGGGGGAGGAAATGAGCAGTTCTTC.

This clonotype came up a few times. This rearrangement joins TRBV7-9 to TRBJ2-5; D uncertain. The CDR3 loop spans 14 amino acids. Germline CDR1 and CDR2: SEHNR and FQNEAQ (reference sequence). V was trimmed by 5 bases and J by 7 bases, leaving 17 bases between them. In DNA, the CDR3 is TGTGCCAGCAGCCCCCTGTCCACTTCGGGGACCCAGTACTTC. This gives the protein CASSPLSTSGTQYF.

This clonotype has a handful of counts. The J gene is TRBJ1-1, the V gene TRBV7-8; D is perhaps TRBD1 (6 bases). V dropped 4 bases and J dropped 4 bases, with 10 bases sitting between them. The V gene's germline CDR1 is SGHVS and CDR2 FQNEAQ. The CDR3 spans 13 residues. The CDR3 is CASSYTGSTEAFF. CDR3 sequence (DNA): TGTGCCAGCAGCTATACAGGGAGCACTGAAGCTTTCTTT.

The V gene is TRBV7-9, the J gene TRBJ1-1; unclear D gene. The germline V and J ends were trimmed by 1 base and 1 base, with 19 bases remaining between them. The germline V gene has CDR1 SEHNR and CDR2 FQNEAQ (reference sequence). The CDR3 loop spans 18 amino acids. The CDR3 here is CASSLDSTVYSRNTEAFF. CDR3 bases: TGTGCCAGCAGCTTAGATTCTACGGTGTATAGTAGGAACACTGAAGCTTTCTTT.